The sequence of this TCR beta chain was determined in a study of OX40 agonist ivuxolimab in advanced cancers. Study-level results: Clonal expansion in partial responders at 0.1-3.0 mg/kg ranked among the lowest. Expanded peripheral T cells had an undetermined antigen specificity. The average count of expanded clones was higher among CD8+ T cells than among CD4+.

The assay was immunoSEQ multiplex PCR, and TCRdb's table has in-frame clones only and misses some. The sample holds 65,000 to 100,000 clones; about 90% are singletons and the top ten take roughly 0.32%. With respect to this clone: Antigen: not known.

Here the sequenced sample was CD4+ or CD8+ T cells sorted from blood, taken in a trial of the OX40 agonist ivuxolimab. The clonotype was recovered from an adult with an advanced solid tumor such as melanoma, head and neck, liver or kidney cancer.

The CDR3 loop reads CASSLAPGQANNSPLHF. DNA of the CDR3: TGTGCCAGCAGCTTAGCACCGGGACAGGCAAATAATTCACCCCTCCACTTT. V and J are TRBV7-9 and TRBJ1-6; 8 bases align to TRBD1. Germline V gene lookup returns CDR1 SEHNR and CDR2 FQNEAQ (reference sequence). With 0 bases clipped from V and 5 bases from J, the junction kept 6 bases outside the gene matches. The CDR3 extends over 17 amino acids.